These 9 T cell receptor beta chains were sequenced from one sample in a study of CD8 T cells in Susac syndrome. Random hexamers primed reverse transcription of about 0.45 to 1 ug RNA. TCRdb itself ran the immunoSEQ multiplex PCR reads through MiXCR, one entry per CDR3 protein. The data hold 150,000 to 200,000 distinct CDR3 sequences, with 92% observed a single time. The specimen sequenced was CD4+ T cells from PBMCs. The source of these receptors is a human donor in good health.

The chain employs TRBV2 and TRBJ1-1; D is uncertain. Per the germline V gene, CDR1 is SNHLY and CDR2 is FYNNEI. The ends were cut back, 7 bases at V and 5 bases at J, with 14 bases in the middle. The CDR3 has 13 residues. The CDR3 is CASILEGGTEAFF. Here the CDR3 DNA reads TGTGCCAGCATCCTGGAGGGAGGAACTGAAGCTTTCTTT.

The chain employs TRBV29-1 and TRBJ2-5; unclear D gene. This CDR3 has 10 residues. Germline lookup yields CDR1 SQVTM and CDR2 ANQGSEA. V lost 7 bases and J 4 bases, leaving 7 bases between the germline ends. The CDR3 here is CSGQIETQYF. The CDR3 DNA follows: TGCAGCGGGCAGATAGAGACCCAGTACTTC.

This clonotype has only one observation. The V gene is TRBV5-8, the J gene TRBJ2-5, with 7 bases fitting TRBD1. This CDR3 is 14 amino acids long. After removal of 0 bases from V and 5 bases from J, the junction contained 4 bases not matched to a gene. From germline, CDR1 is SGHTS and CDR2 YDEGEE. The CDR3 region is CASSLVTGWETQYF. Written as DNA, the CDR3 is TGTGCCAGCAGCTTGGTGACAGGGTGGGAGACCCAGTACTTC.

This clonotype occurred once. As DNA, the CDR3 is TGTGCCAGCAGCCCGAGAGGAGGGGGCTCGGAGACCCAGTACTTC. Protein product: CASSPRGGGSETQYF. V usage is TRBV5-4 and J usage is TRBJ2-5; possibly TRBD1 for D (7 bases). CDR3 length: 15 residues. The germline V gene encodes CDR1 SGHNT and CDR2 YYREEE (reference sequence). Trimming shortened V by 4 bases and J by 5 bases, and 18 bases separated the two germline ends.

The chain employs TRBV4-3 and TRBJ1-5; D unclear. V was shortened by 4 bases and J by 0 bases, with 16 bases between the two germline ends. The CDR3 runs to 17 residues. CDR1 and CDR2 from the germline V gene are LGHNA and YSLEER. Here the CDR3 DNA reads TGCGCCAGCAGCCCCGAATTGGAGCCGTATAGCAATCAGCCCCAGCATTTT. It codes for CASSPELEPYSNQPQHF.

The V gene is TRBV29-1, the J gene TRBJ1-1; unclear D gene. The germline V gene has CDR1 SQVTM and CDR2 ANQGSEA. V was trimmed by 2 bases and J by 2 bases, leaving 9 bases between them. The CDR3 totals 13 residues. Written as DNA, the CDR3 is TGCAGCGTTGAAAGGACGATCAACACTGAAGCTTTCTTT. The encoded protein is CSVERTINTEAFF.

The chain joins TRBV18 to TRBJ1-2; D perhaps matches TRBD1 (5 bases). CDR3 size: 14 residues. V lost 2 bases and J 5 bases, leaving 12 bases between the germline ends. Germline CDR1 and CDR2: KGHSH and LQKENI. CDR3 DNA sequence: TGTGCCAGCTCACCAATTAGGGGCGAATATGGCTACACCTTC. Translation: CASSPIRGEYGYTF. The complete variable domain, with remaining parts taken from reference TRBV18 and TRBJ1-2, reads NAGVMQNPRHLVRRRGQEARLRCSPMKGHSHVYWYRQLPEEGLKFMVYLQKENIIDESGMPKERFSAEFPKEGPSILRIQQVVRGDSAAYFCASSPIRGEYGYTFGSGTRLTVV.

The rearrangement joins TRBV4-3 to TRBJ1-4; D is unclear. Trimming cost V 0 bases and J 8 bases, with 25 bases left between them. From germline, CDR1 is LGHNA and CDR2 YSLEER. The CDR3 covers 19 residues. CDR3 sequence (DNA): TGCGCCAGCAGCCAAGATTTGCCGGATATAGACACCGTAGGGGAAAAACTGTTTTTT. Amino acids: CASSQDLPDIDTVGEKLFF.

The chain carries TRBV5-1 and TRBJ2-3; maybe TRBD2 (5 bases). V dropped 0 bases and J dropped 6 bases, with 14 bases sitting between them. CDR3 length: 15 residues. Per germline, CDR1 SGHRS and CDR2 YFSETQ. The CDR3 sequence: CASSLGLRESDTQYF. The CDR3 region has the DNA TGCGCCAGCAGCTTGGGACTGAGGGAGAGTGATACGCAGTATTTT.